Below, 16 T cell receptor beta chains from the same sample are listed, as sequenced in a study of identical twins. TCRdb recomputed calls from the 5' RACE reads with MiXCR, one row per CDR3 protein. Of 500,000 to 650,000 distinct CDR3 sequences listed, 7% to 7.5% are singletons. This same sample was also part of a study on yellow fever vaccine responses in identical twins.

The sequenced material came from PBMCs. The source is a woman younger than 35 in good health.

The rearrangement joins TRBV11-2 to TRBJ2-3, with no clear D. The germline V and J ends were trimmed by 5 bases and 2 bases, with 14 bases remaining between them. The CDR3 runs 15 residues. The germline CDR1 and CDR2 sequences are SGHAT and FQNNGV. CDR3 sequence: CASSTLGRYTDTQYF. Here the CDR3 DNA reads TGTGCCAGCAGCACACTCGGACGGTACACAGATACGCAGTATTTT. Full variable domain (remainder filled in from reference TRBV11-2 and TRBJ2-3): EAGVAQSPRYKIIEKRQSVAFWCNPISGHATLYWYQQILGQGPKLLIQFQNNGVVDDSQLPKDRFSAERLKGVDSTLKIQPAKLEDSAVYLCASSTLGRYTDTQYFGPGTRLTVL.

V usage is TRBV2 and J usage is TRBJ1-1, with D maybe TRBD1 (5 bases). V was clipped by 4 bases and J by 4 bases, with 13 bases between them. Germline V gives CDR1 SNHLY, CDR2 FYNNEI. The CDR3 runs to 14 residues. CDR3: CASSAPGSVTEAFF. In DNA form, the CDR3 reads TGTGCCAGCAGTGCCCCAGGGTCGGTCACTGAAGCTTTCTTT. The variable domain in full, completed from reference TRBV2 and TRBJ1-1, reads EPEVTQTPSHQVTQMGQEVILRCVPISNHLYFYWYRQILGQKVEFLVSFYNNEISEKSEIFDDQFSVERPDGSNFTLKIRSTKLEDSAMYFCASSAPGSVTEAFFGQGTRLTVV.

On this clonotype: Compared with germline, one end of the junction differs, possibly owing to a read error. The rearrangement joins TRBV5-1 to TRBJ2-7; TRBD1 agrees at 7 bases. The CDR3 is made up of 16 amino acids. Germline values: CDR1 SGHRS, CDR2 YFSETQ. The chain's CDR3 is CVSSSEDREGTHEQYF. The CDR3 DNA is TGCGTCAGCAGCTCGGAAGACAGGGAAGGTACCCACGAGCAGTACTTC.

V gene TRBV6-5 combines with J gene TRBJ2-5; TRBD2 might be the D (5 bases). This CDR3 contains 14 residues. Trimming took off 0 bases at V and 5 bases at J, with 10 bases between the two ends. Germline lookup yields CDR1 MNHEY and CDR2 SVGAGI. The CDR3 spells CASSYSPTGETQYF. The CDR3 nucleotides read TGTGCCAGCAGTTACTCACCGACGGGGGAGACCCAGTACTTC.

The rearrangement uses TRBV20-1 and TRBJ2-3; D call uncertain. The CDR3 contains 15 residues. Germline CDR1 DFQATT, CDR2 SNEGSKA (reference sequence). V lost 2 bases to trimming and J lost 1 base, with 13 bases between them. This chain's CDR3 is CSARRNDLGTDTQYF. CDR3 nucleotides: TGCAGTGCTAGAAGAAACGACCTGGGCACAGATACGCAGTATTTT.

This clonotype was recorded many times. CDR3 region: CASSQGGVTEAFF. DNA for the CDR3: TGTGCCAGCAGTCAAGGGGGTGTGACTGAAGCTTTCTTT. The chain recombines TRBV12-3 or TRBV12-4 with TRBJ1-1; D is perhaps TRBD1 (6 bases). The CDR3 extends over 13 amino acids. The V end was cut by 5 bases, the J end by 5 bases, with 12 bases between.

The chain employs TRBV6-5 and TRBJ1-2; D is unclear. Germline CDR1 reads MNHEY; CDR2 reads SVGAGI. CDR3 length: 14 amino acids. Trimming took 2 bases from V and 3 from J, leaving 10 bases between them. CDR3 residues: CASSYRGGHYGYTF. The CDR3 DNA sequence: TGTGCCAGCAGTTACCGGGGTGGGCACTATGGCTACACCTTC.

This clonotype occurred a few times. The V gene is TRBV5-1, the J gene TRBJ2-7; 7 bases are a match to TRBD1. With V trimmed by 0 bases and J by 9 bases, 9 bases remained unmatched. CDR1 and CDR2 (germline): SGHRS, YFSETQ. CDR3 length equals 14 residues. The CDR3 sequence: CASSLGDSSRGQYF. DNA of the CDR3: TGCGCCAGCAGCTTGGGGGACAGCTCTCGCGGGCAGTACTTC.

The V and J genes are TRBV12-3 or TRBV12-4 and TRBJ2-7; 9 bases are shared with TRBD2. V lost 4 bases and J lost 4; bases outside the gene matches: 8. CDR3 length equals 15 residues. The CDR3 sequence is CASSSFAGGRYEQYF. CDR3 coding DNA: TGTGCCAGCAGTTCTTTTGCGGGAGGGCGTTACGAGCAGTACTTC.

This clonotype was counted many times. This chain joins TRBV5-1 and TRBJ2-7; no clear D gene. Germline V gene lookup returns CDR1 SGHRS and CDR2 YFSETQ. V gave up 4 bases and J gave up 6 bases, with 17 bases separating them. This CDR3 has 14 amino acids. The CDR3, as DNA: TGCGCCAGCAGCCAAGGAAGGGATACTACCGAGCAGTACTTC. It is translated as CASSQGRDTTEQYF.

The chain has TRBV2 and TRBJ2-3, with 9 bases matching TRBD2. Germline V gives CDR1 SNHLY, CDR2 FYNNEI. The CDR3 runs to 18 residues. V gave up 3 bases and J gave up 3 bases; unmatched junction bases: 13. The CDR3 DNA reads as TGTGCCAGCAGTGAGGTCCTTCAAGCGGGAGGTCGTACAGATACGCAGTATTTT. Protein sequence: CASSEVLQAGGRTDTQYF. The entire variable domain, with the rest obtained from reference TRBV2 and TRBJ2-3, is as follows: EPEVTQTPSHQVTQMGQEVILRCVPISNHLYFYWYRQILGQKVEFLVSFYNNEISEKSEIFDDQFSVERPDGSNFTLKIRSTKLEDSAMYFCASSEVLQAGGRTDTQYFGPGTRLTVL.

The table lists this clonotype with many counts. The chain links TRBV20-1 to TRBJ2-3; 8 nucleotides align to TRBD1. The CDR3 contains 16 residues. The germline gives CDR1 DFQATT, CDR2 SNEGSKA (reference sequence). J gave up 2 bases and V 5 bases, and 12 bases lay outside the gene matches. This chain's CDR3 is CSADRTGMGNTDTQYF. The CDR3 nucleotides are TGCAGTGCTGACCGGACAGGGATGGGAAACACAGATACGCAGTATTTT.

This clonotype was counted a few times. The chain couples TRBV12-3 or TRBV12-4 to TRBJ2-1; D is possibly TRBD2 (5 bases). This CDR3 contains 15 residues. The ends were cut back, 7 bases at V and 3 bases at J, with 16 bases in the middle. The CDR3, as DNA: TGTGCCAGCACCGATCTTAGAGCGGACTACAATGAGCAGTTCTTC. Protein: CASTDLRADYNEQFF.

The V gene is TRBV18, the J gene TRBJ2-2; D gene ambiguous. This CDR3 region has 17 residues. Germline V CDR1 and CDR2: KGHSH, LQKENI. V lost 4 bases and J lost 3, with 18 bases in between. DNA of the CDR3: TGTGCCAGCTCACTGCGTGCACTCCAAGGAGACACCGGGGAGCTGTTTTTT. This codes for CASSLRALQGDTGELFF. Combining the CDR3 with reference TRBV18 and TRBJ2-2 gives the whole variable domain NAGVMQNPRHLVRRRGQEARLRCSPMKGHSHVYWYRQLPEEGLKFMVYLQKENIIDESGMPKERFSAEFPKEGPSILRIQQVVRGDSAAYFCASSLRALQGDTGELFFGEGSRLTVL.

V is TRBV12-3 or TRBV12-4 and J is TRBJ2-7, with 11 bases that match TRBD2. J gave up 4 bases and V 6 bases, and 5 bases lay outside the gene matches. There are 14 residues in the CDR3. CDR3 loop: CASSYSGRVYEQYF. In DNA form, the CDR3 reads TGTGCCAGCAGCTATAGCGGGAGGGTGTACGAGCAGTACTTC.

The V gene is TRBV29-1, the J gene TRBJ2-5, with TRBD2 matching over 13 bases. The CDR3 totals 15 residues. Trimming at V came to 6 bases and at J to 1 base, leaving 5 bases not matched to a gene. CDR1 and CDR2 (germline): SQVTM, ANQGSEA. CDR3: CSVGGTSGTQETQYF. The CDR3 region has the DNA TGCAGCGTGGGAGGGACTAGCGGGACCCAAGAGACCCAGTACTTC.